A single sample gave rise to the 7 T cell receptor beta chains below, sequenced in a study of long-term antiretroviral therapy in people with HIV. Survey-level resolution applied to immunoSEQ assay v3.0. Only in-frame clones appear in the TCRdb table, and some are missing; sequencing was by immunoSEQ multiplex PCR. This sample has over 10,000 clones, with 70% to 80% found just once. The specimen comprised unsorted PBMCs, sampled 0.5 years before starting antiretroviral therapy. The receptors shown here come from a middle-aged woman with HIV.

This clone is deemed medium-sized. The rearrangement links TRBV4-1 to TRBJ1-5; D unresolved. V was cut by 3 bases and J by 1 base, with 4 bases left in between. CDR3 length: 13 residues. Germline-derived CDR1 and CDR2 are MGHRA and YSYEKL. The chain's CDR3 is CASSQDSNQPQHF. CDR3 sequence (DNA): TGCGCCAGCAGCCAGGACAGCAATCAGCCCCAGCATTTT.

The chain links TRBV4-1 to TRBJ2-3; D is unclear. The CDR3 is 14 amino acids. Per the germline V gene, CDR1 is MGHRA and CDR2 is YSYEKL. The V gene lost 0 bases and the J gene lost 1 base, with 5 bases spanning the gap. Here the CDR3 DNA reads TGCGCCAGCAGCCAAGATAGTGGCACAGATACGCAGTATTTT. It specifies CASSQDSGTDTQYF.

This chain links TRBV11-3 with TRBJ2-7; the D is unclear. The CDR3 has 14 residues. V was cut by 5 bases and J by 3 bases, with 14 bases left in between. Germline values: CDR1 SGHNT, CDR2 YENEEA. CDR3 amino acids: CASSPLATVYEQYF. As DNA, the CDR3 is TGTGCCAGCAGCCCACTCGCGACGGTCTACGAGCAGTACTTC. Using reference TRBV11-3 and TRBJ2-7 for the parts outside the CDR3, the full variable domain is EAGVVQSPRYKIIEKKQPVAFWCNPISGHNTLYWYLQNLGQGPELLIRYENEEAVDDSQLPKDRFSAERLKGVDSTLKIQPAELGDSAVYLCASSPLATVYEQYFGPGTRLTVT.

This rearrangement joins TRBV10-2 to TRBJ1-4; the D is unclear. Trimming cost V 8 bases and J 8 bases, with 12 bases left between them. Per germline, CDR1 WSHSY and CDR2 SAAADI. The CDR3 is made up of 12 amino acids. CDR3 amino acids: CASGLLGEKLFF. CDR3 bases: TGCGCCAGCGGATTGTTGGGCGAAAAACTGTTTTTT.

This chain joins TRBV5-6 and TRBJ2-1; D is unclear. The V end lost 1 base, the J end lost 6 bases, and 5 bases lay between the germline ends. CDR3 length: 12 residues. Germline assignment: CDR1 SGHDT and CDR2 YYEEEE. CDR3 amino acids: CASSLPGNEQFF. CDR3 nucleotides: TGTGCCAGCAGCTTGCCGGGCAATGAGCAGTTCTTC.

The CDR3 nucleotides are TGTGCCAGCGGGGGGAGTCAGCCCCAGCATTTT. This sequence encodes CASGGSQPQHF. The chain recombines TRBV2 with TRBJ1-5, with TRBD1 as a possible D gene (5 bases). V was clipped by 8 bases and J by 6 bases, with 8 bases between them. Germline lookup yields CDR1 SNHLY and CDR2 FYNNEI. This CDR3 is 11 amino acids long.

This sequence joins TRBV4-3 and TRBJ2-7; perhaps D is TRBD1 or TRBD2 (5 bases each). This CDR3 region has 13 residues. Germline CDR1 LGHNA, CDR2 YSLEER. The V and J ends lost 9 bases and 0 bases respectively, with 12 bases between them. CDR3 loop: CARGRQSSYEQYF. The CDR3 nucleotides are TGCGCCAGGGGGAGACAGTCCTCCTACGAGCAGTACTTC.